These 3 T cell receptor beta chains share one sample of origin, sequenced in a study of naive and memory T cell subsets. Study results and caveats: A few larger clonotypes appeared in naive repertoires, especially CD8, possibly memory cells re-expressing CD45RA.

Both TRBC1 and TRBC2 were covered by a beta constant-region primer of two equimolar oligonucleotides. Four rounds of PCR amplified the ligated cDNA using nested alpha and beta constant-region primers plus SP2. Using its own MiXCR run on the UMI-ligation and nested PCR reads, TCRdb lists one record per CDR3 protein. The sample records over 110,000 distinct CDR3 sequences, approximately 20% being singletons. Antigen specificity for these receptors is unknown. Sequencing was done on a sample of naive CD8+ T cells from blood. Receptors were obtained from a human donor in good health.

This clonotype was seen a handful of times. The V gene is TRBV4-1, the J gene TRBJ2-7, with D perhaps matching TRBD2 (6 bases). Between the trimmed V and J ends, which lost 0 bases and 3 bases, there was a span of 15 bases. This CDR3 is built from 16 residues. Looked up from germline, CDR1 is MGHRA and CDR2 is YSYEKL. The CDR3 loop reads CASSQDPTSSFYEQYF. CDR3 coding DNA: TGCGCCAGCAGCCAAGACCCAACTAGCAGTTTCTACGAGCAGTACTTC.

CDR3 bases: TGTGCCAGCAGCGACTTCCAGAATGAGCAGTTCTTC. Its protein product is CASSDFQNEQFF. The chain links TRBV3-1 to TRBJ2-1; D call uncertain. This CDR3 contains 12 residues. The V gene's germline CDR1 is LGHDT and CDR2 YNNKEL (reference sequence). The germline V and J ends were trimmed by 5 bases and 7 bases, with 9 bases remaining between them.

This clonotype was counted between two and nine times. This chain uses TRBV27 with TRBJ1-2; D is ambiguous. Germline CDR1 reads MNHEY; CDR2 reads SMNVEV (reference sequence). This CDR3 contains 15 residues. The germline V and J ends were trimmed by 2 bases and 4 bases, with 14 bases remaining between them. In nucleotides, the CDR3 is TGTGCCAGCAGTTTAGCCCGGGATTTTGGCTATGGCTACACCTTC. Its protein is CASSLARDFGYGYTF.